The entry below gives a single TCR beta chain sequence along with its context. Antigen: not known. The data were taken from a study of T cell responses to AZD1222 COVID-19 vaccine. Findings of the study overall: Targeting of unmutated variant regions was reportedly seen in nearly half of spike-specific TCRs. Repertoire collection took place solely once the T cell response had peaked. Compared with day 0, the breadth and depth of the Spike-specific TCR repertoire rose significantly after two doses of AZD1222.

The data were produced by immunoSEQ multiplex PCR, yet TCRdb's version contains in-frame clones alone and is incomplete. Altogether some 120,000 clones are present, about 91% being singletons, with the ten largest covering about 4.9%. Trimming took 4 bases from V and 2 from J; bases not matched to a gene: 4. Looked up from germline, CDR1 is MDHEN and CDR2 is SYDVKM. This CDR3 spans 15 amino acids. The sequenced sample was peripheral blood, obtained on day 0 of AZD1222 vaccination. This clonotype originated in an adult in good health. The chain combines TRBV28 with TRBJ2-2; 7 nucleotides align to TRBD1. CDR3 region: CASSWGQINTGELFF. The CDR3 DNA follows: TGTGCCAGCAGTTGGGGACAGATTAACACCGGGGAGCTGTTTTTT.